What follows are 3 T cell receptor beta chains derived from one specimen sequenced in a study of shared clonotypes between healthy human individuals. Clones were sequenced by immunoSEQ multiplex PCR, and TCRdb holds only the in-frame ones, with some missing. This sample has around 610,000 clones, with roughly 96% found just once. Naive CD8 populations comprised CD45RO-negative cells positively selected for CCR7, excluding terminally differentiated effector memory CD45RA+ cells. Material for sequencing was naive CD8+ T cells sorted from blood. The receptor source for this set is a woman in her 30s in good health.

This clone has a single count. The chain has TRBV30 and TRBJ2-7; 7 bases map to TRBD2. The germline CDR1 and CDR2 sequences are GTSNPN and SVGIG (reference sequence). There are 14 residues in the CDR3. V was pared by 2 bases and J by 0 bases, with 4 bases of the junction left unmatched. CDR3 bases: TGTGCCTGGAGTTCTAGCGGAGGCTCCTACGAGCAGTACTTC. It translates to CAWSSSGGSYEQYF.

This chain links TRBV19 with TRBJ1-1; D gene ambiguous. The germline V gene encodes CDR1 LNHDA and CDR2 SQIVND (reference sequence). This CDR3 spans 13 amino acids. Trimming stripped 3 bases from V and 6 bases from J, with 11 bases between. CDR3 sequence: CASSILIGSEAFF. CDR3 in DNA: TGTGCCAGTAGTATTTTGATCGGGTCTGAAGCTTTCTTT.

This rearrangement joins TRBV28 to TRBJ2-7, with D uncertain. In germline, CDR1 is MDHEN, CDR2 SYDVKM. CDR3 size: 17 residues. Trimming shortened V by 2 bases and J by 0 bases, and 17 bases separated the two germline ends. As DNA, the CDR3 is TGTGCCAGCAGTTTACGACATACCCAAAGGAGCTCCTACGAGCAGTACTTC. Its protein product is CASSLRHTQRSSYEQYF.